The clone carrying this T cell receptor (beta chain) was detected ten times or more. Researchers amplified the TCR beta CDR3 regions from RNA transcripts. HTBI primers drove first-round RT-PCR of the TCR CDR3. One entry per CDR3 protein, called by TCRdb with MiXCR from the multiplex PCR reads. The sample has around 500,000 distinct CDR3 sequences; 13% to 15% are singletons. Isolation of PBMCs was performed on around 10 ml fresh peripheral blood. The data stem from a study of T cells in Graves' hyperthyroidism and ophthalmopathy. Trimming removed 0 bases at V and 0 bases at J, with 12 bases between. The CDR3 has 17 amino acids. Germline V gene data show CDR1 as SGHAT and CDR2 as FQNNGV.

The chain uses TRBV11-2 and TRBJ2-1; possible D gene TRBD2, 5 bases. The clonotype originates from a woman aged 40 to 50 with Graves' hyperthyroidism. Sequences were obtained from blood. The CDR3 loop reads CASSLDGAVSSYNEQFF. For the CDR3, the DNA is TGTGCCAGCAGCTTAGATGGAGCGGTTAGCTCCTACAATGAGCAGTTCTTC.